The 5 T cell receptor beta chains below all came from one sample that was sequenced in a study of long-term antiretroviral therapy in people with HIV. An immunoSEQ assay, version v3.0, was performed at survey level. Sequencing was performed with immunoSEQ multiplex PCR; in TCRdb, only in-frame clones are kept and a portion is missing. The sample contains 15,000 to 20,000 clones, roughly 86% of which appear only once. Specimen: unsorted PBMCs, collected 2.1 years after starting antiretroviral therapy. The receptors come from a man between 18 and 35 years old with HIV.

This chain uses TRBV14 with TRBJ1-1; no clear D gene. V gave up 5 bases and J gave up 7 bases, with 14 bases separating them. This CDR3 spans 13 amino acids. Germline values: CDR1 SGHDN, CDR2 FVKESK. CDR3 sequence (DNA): TGTGCCAGCAGCGTCTCCGGAGGGAATGAAGCTTTCTTT. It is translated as CASSVSGGNEAFF.

The CDR3 loop is CASSSPGPSGKGSHEQFF. The CDR3, as DNA: TGTGCCAGCAGTTCCCCCGGGCCCAGCGGGAAGGGGTCGCATGAGCAGTTCTTC. This rearrangement joins TRBV28 to TRBJ2-1; 7 bases align to TRBD2. CDR3 size: 18 residues. The junction had 20 bases not matched to a gene; V was cut back by 4 bases and J by 8 bases. Per germline, CDR1 MDHEN and CDR2 SYDVKM.

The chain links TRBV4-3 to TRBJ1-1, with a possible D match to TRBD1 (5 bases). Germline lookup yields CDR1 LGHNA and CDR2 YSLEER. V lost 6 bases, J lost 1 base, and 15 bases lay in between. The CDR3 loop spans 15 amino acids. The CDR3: CASSQGTIRNTEAFF. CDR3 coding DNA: TGCGCCAGCAGTCAGGGAACAATCCGGAACACTGAAGCTTTCTTT.

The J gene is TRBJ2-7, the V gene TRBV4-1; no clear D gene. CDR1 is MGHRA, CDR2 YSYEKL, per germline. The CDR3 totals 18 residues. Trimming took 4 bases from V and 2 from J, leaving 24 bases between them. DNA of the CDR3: TGCGCCAGCAGCCCATTTGTAGGATCCTACTCATCGCCCTACGAGCAGTACTTC. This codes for CASSPFVGSYSSPYEQYF.

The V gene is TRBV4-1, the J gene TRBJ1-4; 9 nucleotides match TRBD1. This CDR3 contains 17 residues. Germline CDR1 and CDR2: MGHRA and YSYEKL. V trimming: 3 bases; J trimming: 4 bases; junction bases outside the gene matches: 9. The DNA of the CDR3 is TGCGCCAGCAGCCAGCTTACAGGGGGCAAGGGTAATGAAAAACTGTTTTTT. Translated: CASSQLTGGKGNEKLFF.